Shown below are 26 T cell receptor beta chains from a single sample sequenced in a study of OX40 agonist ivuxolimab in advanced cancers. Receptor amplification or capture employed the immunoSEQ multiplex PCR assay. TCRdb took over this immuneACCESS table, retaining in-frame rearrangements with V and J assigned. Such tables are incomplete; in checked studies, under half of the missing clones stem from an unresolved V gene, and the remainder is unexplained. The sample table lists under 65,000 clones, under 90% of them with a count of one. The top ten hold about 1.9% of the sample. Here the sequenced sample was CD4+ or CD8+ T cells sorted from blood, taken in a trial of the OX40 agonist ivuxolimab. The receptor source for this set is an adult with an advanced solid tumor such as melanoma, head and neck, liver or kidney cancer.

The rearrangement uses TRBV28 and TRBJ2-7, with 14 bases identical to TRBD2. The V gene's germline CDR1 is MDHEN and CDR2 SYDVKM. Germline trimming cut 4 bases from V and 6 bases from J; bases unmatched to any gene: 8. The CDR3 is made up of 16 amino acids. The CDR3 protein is CASSWGTSGRVPEQYF. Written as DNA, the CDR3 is TGTGCCAGCAGTTGGGGGACTAGCGGGAGAGTGCCCGAGCAGTACTTC. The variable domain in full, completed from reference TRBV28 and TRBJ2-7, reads DVKVTQSSRYLVKRTGEKVFLECVQDMDHENMFWYRQDPGLGLRLIYFSYDVKMKEKGDIPEGYSVSREKKERFSLILESASTNQTSMYLCASSWGTSGRVPEQYFGPGTRLTVT.

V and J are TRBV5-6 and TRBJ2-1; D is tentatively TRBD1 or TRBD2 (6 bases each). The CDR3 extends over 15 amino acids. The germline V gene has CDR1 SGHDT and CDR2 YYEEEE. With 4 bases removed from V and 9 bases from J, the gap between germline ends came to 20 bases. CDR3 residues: CASSSGWGRKGEQFF. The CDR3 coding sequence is TGTGCCAGCAGCAGCGGGTGGGGGCGGAAAGGTGAGCAGTTCTTC.

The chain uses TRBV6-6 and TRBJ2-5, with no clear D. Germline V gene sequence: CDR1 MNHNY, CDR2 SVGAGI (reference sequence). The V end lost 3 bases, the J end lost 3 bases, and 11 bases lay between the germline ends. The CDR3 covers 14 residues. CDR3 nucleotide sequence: TGTGCCAGCAGTTATGAGAGACGGAAAGAGACCCAGTACTTC. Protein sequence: CASSYERRKETQYF.

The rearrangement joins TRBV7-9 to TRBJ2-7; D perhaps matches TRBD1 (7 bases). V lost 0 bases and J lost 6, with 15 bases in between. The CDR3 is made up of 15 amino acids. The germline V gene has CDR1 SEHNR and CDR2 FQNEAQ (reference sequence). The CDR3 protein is CASSLAGGRGVEQYF. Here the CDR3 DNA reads TGTGCCAGCAGCTTAGCGGGAGGCAGGGGGGTCGAGCAGTACTTC.

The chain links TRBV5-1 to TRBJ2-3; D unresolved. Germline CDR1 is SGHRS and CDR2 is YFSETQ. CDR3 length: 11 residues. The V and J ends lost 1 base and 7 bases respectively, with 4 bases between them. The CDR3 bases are TGCGCCAGCAGCTTGCTGAATACGCAGTATTTT. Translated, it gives CASSLLNTQYF.

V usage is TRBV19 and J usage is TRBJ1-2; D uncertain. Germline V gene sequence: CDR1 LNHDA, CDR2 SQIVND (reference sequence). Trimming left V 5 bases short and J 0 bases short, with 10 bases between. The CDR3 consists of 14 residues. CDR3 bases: TGTGCCAGTAGTGGAGGAACCACTAACTATGGCTACACCTTC. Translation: CASSGGTTNYGYTF.

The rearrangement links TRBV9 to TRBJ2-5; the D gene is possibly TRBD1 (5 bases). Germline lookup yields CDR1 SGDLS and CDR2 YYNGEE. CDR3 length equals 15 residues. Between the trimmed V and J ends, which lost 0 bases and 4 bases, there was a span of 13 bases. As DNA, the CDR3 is TGTGCCAGCAGCGTAGATCACAGGTATTCAGAGACCCAGTACTTC. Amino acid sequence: CASSVDHRYSETQYF.

The CDR3 DNA sequence: TGCAGCGTTGGGCTTGACACCATCACAGATACGCAGTATTTT. It encodes CSVGLDTITDTQYF. The gene calls are TRBV29-1 and TRBJ2-3, with unresolved D. Germline CDR1 reads SQVTM; CDR2 reads ANQGSEA. This CDR3 region has 14 residues. The V gene lost 4 bases and the J gene lost 2 bases, with 13 bases spanning the gap.

The CDR3 is CASSYGTSGRNEQFF. The DNA of the CDR3 is TGTGCCAGCAGTTACGGGACTAGCGGGAGGAATGAGCAGTTCTTC. This chain uses TRBV6-5 with TRBJ2-1, with 15 bases matching TRBD2. This CDR3 comprises 15 residues. CDR1 is MNHEY, CDR2 SVGAGI, per germline. J was trimmed by 7 bases and V by 2 bases; bases with no gene match: 0.

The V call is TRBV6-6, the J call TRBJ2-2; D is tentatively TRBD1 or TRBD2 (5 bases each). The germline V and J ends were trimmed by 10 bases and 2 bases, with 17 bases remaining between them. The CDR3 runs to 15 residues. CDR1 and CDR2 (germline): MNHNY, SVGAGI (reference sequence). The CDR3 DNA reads TGTGCCATCGAAACCGGGACGGTCAACACCGGGGAGCTGTTTTTT. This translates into CAIETGTVNTGELFF.

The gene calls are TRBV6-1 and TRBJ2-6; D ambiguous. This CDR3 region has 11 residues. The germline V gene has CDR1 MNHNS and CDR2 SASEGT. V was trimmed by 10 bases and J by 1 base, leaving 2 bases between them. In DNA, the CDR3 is TGTGCCACTTCTGGGGCCAACGTCCTGACTTTC. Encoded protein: CATSGANVLTF.

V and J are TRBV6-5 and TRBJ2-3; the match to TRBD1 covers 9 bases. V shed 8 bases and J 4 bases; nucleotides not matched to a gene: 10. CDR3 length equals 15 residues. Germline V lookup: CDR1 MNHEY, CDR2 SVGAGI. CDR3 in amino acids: CASGTDRGVADTQYF. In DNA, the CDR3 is TGTGCCAGCGGAACGGACAGGGGCGTTGCAGATACGCAGTATTTT.

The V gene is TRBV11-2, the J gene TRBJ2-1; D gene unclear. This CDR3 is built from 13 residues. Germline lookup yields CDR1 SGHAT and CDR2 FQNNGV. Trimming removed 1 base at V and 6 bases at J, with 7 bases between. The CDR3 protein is CASSLASFNEQFF. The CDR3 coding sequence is TGTGCCAGCAGCTTAGCAAGTTTCAATGAGCAGTTCTTC.

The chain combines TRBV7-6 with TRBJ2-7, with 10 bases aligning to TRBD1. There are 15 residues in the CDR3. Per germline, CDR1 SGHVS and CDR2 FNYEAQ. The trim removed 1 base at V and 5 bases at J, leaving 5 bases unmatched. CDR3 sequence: CASSLDGTGAHEQYF. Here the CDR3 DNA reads TGTGCCAGCAGCTTAGATGGGACAGGGGCCCACGAGCAGTACTTC. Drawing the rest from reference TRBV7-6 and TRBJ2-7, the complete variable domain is GAGVSQSPRYKVTKRGQDVALRCDPISGHVSLYWYRQALGQGPEFLTYFNYEAQQDKSGLPNDRFSAERPEGSISTLTIQRTEQRDSAMYRCASSLDGTGAHEQYFGPGTRLTVT.

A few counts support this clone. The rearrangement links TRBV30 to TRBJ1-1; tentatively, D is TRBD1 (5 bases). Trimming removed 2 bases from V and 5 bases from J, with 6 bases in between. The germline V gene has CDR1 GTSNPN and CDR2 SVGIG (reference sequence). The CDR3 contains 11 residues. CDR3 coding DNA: TGTGCCTGGAGTAGGGGTACTGAAGCTTTCTTT. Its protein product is CAWSRGTEAFF.

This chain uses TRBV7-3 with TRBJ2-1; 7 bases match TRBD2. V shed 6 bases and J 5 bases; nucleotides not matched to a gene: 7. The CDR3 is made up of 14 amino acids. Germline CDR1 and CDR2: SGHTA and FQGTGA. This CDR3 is CASSMGGKNNEQFF. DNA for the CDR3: TGTGCCAGCAGTATGGGGGGGAAAAACAATGAGCAGTTCTTC.

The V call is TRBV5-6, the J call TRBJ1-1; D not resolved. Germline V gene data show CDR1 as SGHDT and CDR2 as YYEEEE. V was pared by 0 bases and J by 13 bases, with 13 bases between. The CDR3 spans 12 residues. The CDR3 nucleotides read TGTGCCAGCAGCTTGGCCCTGGGAGAGGTTTTCTTT. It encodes CASSLALGEVFF. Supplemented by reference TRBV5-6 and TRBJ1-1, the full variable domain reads DAGVTQSPTHLIKTRGQQVTLRCSPKSGHDTVSWYQQALGQGPQFIFQYYEEEERQRGNFPDRFSGHQFPNYSSELNVNALLLGDSALYLCASSLALGEVFFGQGTRLTVV.

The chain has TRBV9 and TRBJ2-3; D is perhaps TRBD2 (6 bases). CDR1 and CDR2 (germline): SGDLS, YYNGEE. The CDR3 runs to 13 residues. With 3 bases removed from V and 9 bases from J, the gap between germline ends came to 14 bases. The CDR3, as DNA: TGTGCCAGCAGCGACCGACTAGTTTACACGCAGTATTTT. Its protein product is CASSDRLVYTQYF.

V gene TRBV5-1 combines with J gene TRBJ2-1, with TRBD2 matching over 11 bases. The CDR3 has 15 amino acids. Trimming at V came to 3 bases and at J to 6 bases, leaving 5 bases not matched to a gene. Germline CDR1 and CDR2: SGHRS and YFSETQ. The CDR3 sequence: CASSSTGTSGNEQFF. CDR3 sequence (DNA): TGCGCCAGCAGCTCAACCGGGACTAGCGGCAATGAGCAGTTCTTC.

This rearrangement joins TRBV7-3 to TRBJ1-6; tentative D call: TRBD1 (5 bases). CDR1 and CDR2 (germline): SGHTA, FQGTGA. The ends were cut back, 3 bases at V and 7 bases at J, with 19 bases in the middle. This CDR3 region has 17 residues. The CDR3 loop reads CASSFSPSGGGNSPLHF. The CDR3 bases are TGTGCCAGCAGCTTTTCCCCGTCGGGTGGGGGAAATTCACCCCTCCACTTT. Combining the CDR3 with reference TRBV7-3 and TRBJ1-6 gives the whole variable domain GAGVSQTPSNKVTEKGKYVELRCDPISGHTALYWYRQSLGQGPEFLIYFQGTGAADDSGLPNDRFFAVRPEGSVSTLKIQRTERGDSAVYLCASSFSPSGGGNSPLHFGNGTRLTVT.

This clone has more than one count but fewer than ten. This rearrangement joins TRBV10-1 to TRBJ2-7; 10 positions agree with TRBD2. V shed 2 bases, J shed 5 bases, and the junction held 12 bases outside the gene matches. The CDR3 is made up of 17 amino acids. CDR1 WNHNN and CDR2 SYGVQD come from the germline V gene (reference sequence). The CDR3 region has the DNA TGCGCCAGCAGTGAGGACCCTCCTAGCGGGAGTATACACGAGCAGTACTTC. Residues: CASSEDPPSGSIHEQYF.

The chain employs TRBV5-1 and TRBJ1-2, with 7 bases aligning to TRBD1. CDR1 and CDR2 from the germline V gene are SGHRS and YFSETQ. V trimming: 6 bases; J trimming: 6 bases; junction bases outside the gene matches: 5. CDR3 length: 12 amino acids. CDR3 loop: CASTRGGDGYTF. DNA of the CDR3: TGCGCCAGCACCAGAGGGGGCGATGGCTACACCTTC.

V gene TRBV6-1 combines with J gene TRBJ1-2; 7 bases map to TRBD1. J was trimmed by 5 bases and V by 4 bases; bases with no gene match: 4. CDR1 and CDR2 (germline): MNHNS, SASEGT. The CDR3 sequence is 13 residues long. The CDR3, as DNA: TGTGCCAGCAGTGGCGACAGGGCGTATGGCTACACCTTC. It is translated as CASSGDRAYGYTF.

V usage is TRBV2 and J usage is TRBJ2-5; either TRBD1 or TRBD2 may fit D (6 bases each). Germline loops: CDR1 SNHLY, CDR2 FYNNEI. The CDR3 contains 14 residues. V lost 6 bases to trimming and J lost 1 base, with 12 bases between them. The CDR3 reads CASRGGTTQETQYF. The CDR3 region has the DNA TGTGCCAGCAGAGGGGGGACAACCCAAGAGACCCAGTACTTC.

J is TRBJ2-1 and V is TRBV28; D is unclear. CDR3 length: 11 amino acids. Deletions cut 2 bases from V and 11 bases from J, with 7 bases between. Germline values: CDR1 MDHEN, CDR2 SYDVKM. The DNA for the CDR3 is TGTGCCAGCAGTTTACCCCGGCAGCAGTTCTTC. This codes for CASSLPRQQFF.

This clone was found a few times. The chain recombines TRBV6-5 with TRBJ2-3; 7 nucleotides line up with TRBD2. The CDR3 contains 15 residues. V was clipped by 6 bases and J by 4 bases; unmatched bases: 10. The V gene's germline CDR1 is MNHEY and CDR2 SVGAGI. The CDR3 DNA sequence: TGTGCCAGCAGAGCGAGCGGGAATGGCGCAGATACGCAGTATTTT. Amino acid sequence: CASRASGNGADTQYF.